The 4 T cell receptor beta chains below all came from one sample that was sequenced in a study of shared clonotypes between healthy human individuals. The method was immunoSEQ multiplex PCR; TCRdb's version includes in-frame clones alone and lacks a portion of them. Of 2 million to 2.5 million clones in the sample, approximately 95% were seen once. The sequenced sample consisted of naive CD4+ T cells sorted from blood. Indicated subset: CD45RA+ positively selected. The receptor source for this set is a man aged 18 to 29 in good health.

Remarks on this clone: Additional DNA sequences in this sample encode the identical CDR3. V is TRBV10-1 and J is TRBJ1-1; D may be TRBD1 (5 bases). V dropped 6 bases and J dropped 1 base, with 9 bases sitting between them. Germline V gives CDR1 WNHNN, CDR2 SYGVQD (reference sequence). The CDR3 runs to 13 residues. The CDR3 here is CASSGQTNTEAFF. CDR3 coding DNA: TGCGCCAGCAGCGGACAAACGAACACTGAAGCTTTCTTT.

J is TRBJ1-6 and V is TRBV11-1; the match to TRBD1 covers 9 bases. The CDR3 has 16 amino acids. Germline CDR1 is SGHAT and CDR2 is FQDESV (reference sequence). After removal of 3 bases from V and 6 bases from J, the junction contained 6 bases not matched to a gene. The CDR3 nucleotides are TGTGCCAGCAGCTTCCGTGGGACAGGGTTTAATTCACCCCTCCACTTT. Translating gives CASSFRGTGFNSPLHF. Based on the CDR3 plus reference TRBV11-1 and TRBJ1-6, the full variable domain is EAEVAQSPRYKITEKSQAVAFWCDPISGHATLYWYRQILGQGPELLVQFQDESVVDDSQLPKDRFSAERLKGVDSTLKIQPAELGDSAMYLCASSFRGTGFNSPLHFGNGTRLTVT.

The V call is TRBV7-8, the J call TRBJ2-7; 12 nucleotides match TRBD2. Germline assignment: CDR1 SGHVS and CDR2 FQNEAQ. The CDR3 consists of 14 residues. Trimming cost V 6 bases and J 4 bases; bases outside gene matches: 4. Here the CDR3 reads CASRSSGGAYEQYF. The CDR3 DNA reads as TGTGCCAGCAGATCTAGCGGGGGGGCTTACGAGCAGTACTTC. Combining the CDR3 with reference TRBV7-8 and TRBJ2-7 gives the whole variable domain GAGVSQSPRYKVAKRGQDVALRCDPISGHVSLFWYQQALGQGPEFLTYFQNEAQLDKSGLPSDRFFAERPEGSVSTLKIQRTQQEDSAVYLCASRSSGGAYEQYFGPGTRLTVT.

The chain carries TRBV4-3 and TRBJ2-1; the D gene is possibly TRBD2 (6 bases). The germline V gene encodes CDR1 LGHNA and CDR2 YSLEER. Trimming pared 0 bases from V and 6 bases from J, leaving 18 bases between. CDR3 length equals 17 residues. Here the CDR3 reads CASSQDSGGRTINEQFF. CDR3 in DNA: TGCGCCAGCAGCCAAGATTCAGGAGGGAGGACAATCAATGAGCAGTTCTTC.